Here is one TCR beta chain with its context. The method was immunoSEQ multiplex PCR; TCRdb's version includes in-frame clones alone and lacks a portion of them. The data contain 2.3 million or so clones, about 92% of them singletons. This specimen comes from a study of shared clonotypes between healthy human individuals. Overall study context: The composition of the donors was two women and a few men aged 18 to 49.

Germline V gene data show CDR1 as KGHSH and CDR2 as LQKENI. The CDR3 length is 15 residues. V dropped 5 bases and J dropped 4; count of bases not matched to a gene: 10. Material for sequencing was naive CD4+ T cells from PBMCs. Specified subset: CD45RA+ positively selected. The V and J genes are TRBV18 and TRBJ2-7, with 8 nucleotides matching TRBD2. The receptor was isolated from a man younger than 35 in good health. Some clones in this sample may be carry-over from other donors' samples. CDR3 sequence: CASSIDSGGLYEQYF. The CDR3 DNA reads TGTGCCAGCTCAATTGACTCGGGGGGGCTTTACGAGCAGTACTTC.